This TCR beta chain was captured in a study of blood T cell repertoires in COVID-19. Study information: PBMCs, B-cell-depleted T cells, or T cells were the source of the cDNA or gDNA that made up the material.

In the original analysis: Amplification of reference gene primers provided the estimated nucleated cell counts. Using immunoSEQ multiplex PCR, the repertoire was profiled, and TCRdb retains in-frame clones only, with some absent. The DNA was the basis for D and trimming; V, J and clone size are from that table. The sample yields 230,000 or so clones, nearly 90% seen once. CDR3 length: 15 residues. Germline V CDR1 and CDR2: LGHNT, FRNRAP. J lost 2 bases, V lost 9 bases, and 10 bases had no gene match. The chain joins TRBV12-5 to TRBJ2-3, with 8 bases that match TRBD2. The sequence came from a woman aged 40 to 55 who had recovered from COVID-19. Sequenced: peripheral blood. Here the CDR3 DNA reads TGTGCTAGCTCGGGACTAGATTTTTACACAGATACGCAGTATTTT. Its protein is CASSGLDFYTDTQYF.